This TCR beta chain was found in a study of cytomegalovirus exposure and HLA in healthy donors. Study-level points and caveats: Accounts indicate the classifier identified cytomegalovirus status with strong specificity and sensitivity. The investigators catalogued 150 to 200 TCR beta chains as cytomegalovirus-associated. While the bulk of TCR sequences proved rare, some public TCRs turned up in many donors. Later, an analysis found that TCR clusters from the first cohort tended to co-occur in the 90 to 150 validation repertoires.

Generated by immunoSEQ multiplex PCR, the TCRdb table keeps only in-frame clones and is missing some. The data contain about 160,000 clones, around nine tenths of them singletons. Concerning this clone: What it binds is unknown.

Germline assignment: CDR1 MNHNY and CDR2 SVGAGI (reference sequence). V lost 2 bases, J lost 4 bases, and 8 bases lay in between. The CDR3 contains 13 residues. Input material: PBMCs. The chain couples TRBV6-6 to TRBJ2-5, with a possible D match to TRBD2 (6 bases). The TCR was taken from a man aged 18 to 30 in good health and CMV-seropositive. DNA of the CDR3: TGTGCCAGCAGTTACGTGGGAGGAGAGACCCAGTACTTC. This translates into CASSYVGGETQYF.